The 20 T cell receptor beta chains below were found in one sample sequenced in a study of shared clonotypes between healthy human individuals. Produced via immunoSEQ multiplex PCR; TCRdb's table is partial and in-frame only. The table includes about 490,000 clones, 79% detected once. Sequencing input: PBMCs. These receptors came from a woman aged 40-49 years in good health. Some clones in this sample may be carry-over from other donors' samples.

This clone was found a few times. This rearrangement joins TRBV11-2 to TRBJ1-3, with no clear D. The V gene's germline CDR1 is SGHAT and CDR2 FQNNGV. The CDR3 covers 11 residues. Trimming pared 4 bases from V and 9 bases from J, leaving 7 bases between. CDR3 sequence: CASSSGGTIYF. The DNA of the CDR3 is TGTGCCAGCAGCTCCGGCGGCACCATATATTTT. The full variable domain, rest sourced from reference TRBV11-2 and TRBJ1-3, is EAGVAQSPRYKIIEKRQSVAFWCNPISGHATLYWYQQILGQGPKLLIQFQNNGVVDDSQLPKDRFSAERLKGVDSTLKIQPAKLEDSAVYLCASSSGGTIYFGEGSWLTVV.

This clone came up once. The same CDR3 is also encoded by other DNA sequences in this sample. The CDR3 reads CAWKGSYEQYF. The CDR3 bases are TGTGCCTGGAAGGGCAGCTACGAGCAGTACTTC. The chain carries TRBV30 and TRBJ2-7; D is uncertain. Trimming stripped 4 bases from V and 3 bases from J, with 7 bases between. CDR1 is GTSNPN, CDR2 SVGIG, per germline (reference sequence). The CDR3 sequence is 11 residues long. The variable domain in full, completed from reference TRBV30 and TRBJ2-7, reads SQTIHQWPATLVQPVGSPLSLECTVEGTSNPNLYWYRQAAGRGLQLLFYSVGIGQISSEVPQNLSASRPQDRQFILSSKKLLLSDSGFYLCAWKGSYEQYFGPGTRLTVT.

On this clone itself: A far larger clone is only one base removed, so a read error is likely. The chain combines TRBV5-6 with TRBJ2-5; no firm D call. Trimming removed 1 base at V and 11 bases at J, with 12 bases between. The CDR3 loop spans 12 amino acids. Germline-derived CDR1 and CDR2 are SGHDT and YYEEEE. This CDR3 reads CASSLRSYGQYF. The CDR3 DNA reads TGTGCCAGCAGCTTGAGGAGCTACGGGCAGTACTTC.

This sequence joins TRBV7-9 and TRBJ2-1; possible D gene TRBD2, 5 bases. The V gene's germline CDR1 is SEHNR and CDR2 FQNEAQ (reference sequence). V was cut by 1 base and J by 0 bases, with 13 bases left in between. The CDR3 consists of 17 residues. CDR3 nucleotide sequence: TGTGCCAGCAGCTTAGGGAGCTCAGGAGGCTCCTACAATGAGCAGTTCTTC. Encoded protein: CASSLGSSGGSYNEQFF.

The chain is built from TRBV4-1 and TRBJ2-7; no clear D gene. Germline loops: CDR1 MGHRA, CDR2 YSYEKL. This CDR3 has 12 amino acids. V lost 4 bases and J 2 bases, leaving 6 bases between the germline ends. CDR3 sequence (DNA): TGCGCCAGCAGCCCCGGACCCTACGAGCAGTACTTC. As protein: CASSPGPYEQYF.

This sequence joins TRBV2 and TRBJ2-6, with 7 nucleotides matching TRBD1. V was clipped by 10 bases and J by 0 bases; unmatched bases: 6. The length of the CDR3 is 15 residues. In germline, CDR1 is SNHLY, CDR2 FYNNEI. CDR3 loop: CATPGQPSGANVLTF. The CDR3 bases are TGTGCCACCCCGGGACAGCCCTCTGGGGCCAACGTCCTGACTTTC.

The J gene is TRBJ2-2, the V gene TRBV6-4; no firm D call. Germline assignment: CDR1 MRHNA and CDR2 SNTAGT. Trimming pared 6 bases from V and 5 bases from J, leaving 10 bases between. CDR3 length: 13 residues. The CDR3 protein is CASRTDETGELFF. The CDR3 DNA sequence: TGTGCCAGCAGGACTGATGAGACCGGGGAGCTGTTTTTT.

V and J are TRBV7-2 and TRBJ2-4; possibly TRBD1 or TRBD2 for D (7 bases each). The CDR3 runs to 18 residues. Trimming cost V 7 bases and J 1 base, with 23 bases left between them. Germline lookup yields CDR1 SGHTA and CDR2 FQGNSA. The CDR3 region is CASTMVGGGTRAKNIQYF. In DNA, the CDR3 is TGTGCCAGCACCATGGTGGGAGGGGGCACTAGGGCCAAAAACATTCAGTACTTC.

A word on this clone: Germline and junction disagree at one end, which may indicate a read error. V and J are TRBV18 and TRBJ2-1, with 9 bases lining up with TRBD2. CDR3 size: 15 residues. Germline CDR1 and CDR2: KGHSH and LQKENI. CDR3 loop: CASSPGTSSYNEQLF. Written as DNA, the CDR3 is TGTGCCAGCTCACCCGGGACTAGCTCCTACAATGAGCAGCTCTTC. The full variable domain, its missing parts supplied by reference TRBV18 and TRBJ2-1, is NAGVMQNPRHLVRRRGQEARLRCSPMKGHSHVYWYRQLPEEGLKFMVYLQKENIIDESGMPKERFSAEFPKEGPSILRIQQVVRGDSAAYFCASSPGTSSYNEQLFGPGTRLTVL.

This chain connects TRBV7-9 to TRBJ2-1; D remains ambiguous. The CDR3 covers 16 residues. Germline CDR1 SEHNR, CDR2 FQNEAQ (reference sequence). Trimming stripped 1 base from V and 0 bases from J, with 10 bases between. The CDR3 sequence: CASSLEGGYSYNEQFF. DNA for the CDR3: TGTGCCAGCAGCTTAGAGGGCGGCTACTCCTACAATGAGCAGTTCTTC.

This chain links TRBV7-9 with TRBJ2-1; TRBD1 is a possible D gene (5 bases). Germline CDR1 reads SEHNR; CDR2 reads FQNEAQ (reference sequence). The CDR3 length is 15 residues. V dropped 2 bases and J dropped 5 bases, with 13 bases sitting between them. In nucleotides, the CDR3 is TGTGCCAGCAGCTTAAGGCAGGGAATGCACAATGAGCAGTTCTTC. It specifies CASSLRQGMHNEQFF.

Comments on this clone: The same CDR3 can be traced to other DNA sequences in this sample. The V gene is TRBV5-1, the J gene TRBJ2-5, with 7 nucleotides matching TRBD1. The CDR3 covers 14 residues. CDR1 SGHRS and CDR2 YFSETQ come from the germline V gene. Trimming at V came to 2 bases and at J to 0 bases, leaving 1 base not matched to a gene. Here the CDR3 reads CASSLQGYQETQYF. DNA for the CDR3: TGCGCCAGCAGCTTACAGGGGTACCAAGAGACCCAGTACTTC.

The gene calls are TRBV5-6 and TRBJ2-7, with D tentatively TRBD2 (7 bases). Per the germline V gene, CDR1 is SGHDT and CDR2 is YYEEEE. Trimming removed 1 base from V and 6 bases from J, with 14 bases in between. The CDR3 runs to 14 residues. CDR3 loop: CASSLSGGGGEQYF. Here the CDR3 DNA reads TGTGCCAGCAGCTTGAGTGGGGGAGGGGGCGAGCAGTACTTC. Full variable domain (rest looked up from reference TRBV5-6 and TRBJ2-7): DAGVTQSPTHLIKTRGQQVTLRCSPKSGHDTVSWYQQALGQGPQFIFQYYEEEERQRGNFPDRFSGHQFPNYSSELNVNALLLGDSALYLCASSLSGGGGEQYFGPGTRLTVT.

The rearrangement joins TRBV4-1 to TRBJ2-5; a possible D gene is TRBD2 (6 bases). Matching the DNA end better, TRBJ2-7 makes the J call doubtful. The CDR3 totals 16 residues. Germline values: CDR1 MGHRA, CDR2 YSYEKL. Written as DNA, the CDR3 is TGCGCCAGCAGCCAAACACTAGCCCTTGCGGACTACGAGCAGTACTTC. It yields the protein CASSQTLALADYEQYF.

This chain connects TRBV7-9 to TRBJ2-3, with D tentatively TRBD1 (6 bases). The CDR3 sequence is 12 residues long. Trimming shortened V by 3 bases and J by 14 bases, and 15 bases separated the two germline ends. Germline values: CDR1 SEHNR, CDR2 FQNEAQ (reference sequence). CDR3 sequence reads: CASSFDTGFLYF. The CDR3 bases are TGTGCCAGCAGCTTTGATACAGGGTTTCTGTATTTT.

V is TRBV15 and J is TRBJ2-3; D is possibly TRBD2 (5 bases). The CDR3 runs 14 residues. Germline V gene data show CDR1 as LNHNV and CDR2 as YYDKDF (reference sequence). The ends were cut back, 4 bases at V and 1 base at J, with 9 bases in the middle. The CDR3 reads CATSIGSGTDTQYF. The CDR3 DNA reads as TGTGCCACCAGCATTGGGAGCGGCACAGATACGCAGTATTTT.

The chain employs TRBV5-4 and TRBJ1-3, with 8 positions matching TRBD1. This CDR3 contains 16 residues. V gave up 4 bases and J gave up 1 base; unmatched junction bases: 7. Germline V gene data show CDR1 as SGHNT and CDR2 as YYREEE (reference sequence). The CDR3 sequence is CASSRGQGGSGNTIYF. CDR3 in DNA: TGTGCCAGCAGCAGAGGACAGGGAGGGTCTGGAAACACCATATATTTT.

The genes are TRBV2 and TRBJ1-1; D remains unclear. Germline-derived CDR1 and CDR2 are SNHLY and FYNNEI. V was trimmed by 6 bases and J by 8 bases, leaving 10 bases between them. The length of the CDR3 is 11 residues. This CDR3 reads CASSGLTEAFF. CDR3 DNA sequence: TGTGCCAGCAGCGGACTCACCGAAGCTTTCTTT.

The chain carries TRBV5-8 and TRBJ2-7, with D possibly being TRBD2 (5 bases). Germline assignment: CDR1 SGHTS and CDR2 YDEGEE. V was shortened by 0 bases and J by 0 bases, with 13 bases between the two germline ends. The CDR3 extends over 16 amino acids. The CDR3 DNA reads as TGTGCCAGCAGCTTGGGGTTTTGGACTCGCTCCTACGAGCAGTACTTC. Its protein is CASSLGFWTRSYEQYF.

V usage is TRBV7-8 and J usage is TRBJ2-1, with 7 bases that match TRBD2. This CDR3 is built from 13 residues. Germline CDR1 is SGHVS and CDR2 is FQNEAQ. V shed 5 bases and J 8 bases; nucleotides not matched to a gene: 6. CDR3 sequence: CASSAPGGDEQFF. The CDR3 coding sequence is TGTGCCAGCAGCGCCCCGGGGGGTGATGAGCAGTTCTTC.